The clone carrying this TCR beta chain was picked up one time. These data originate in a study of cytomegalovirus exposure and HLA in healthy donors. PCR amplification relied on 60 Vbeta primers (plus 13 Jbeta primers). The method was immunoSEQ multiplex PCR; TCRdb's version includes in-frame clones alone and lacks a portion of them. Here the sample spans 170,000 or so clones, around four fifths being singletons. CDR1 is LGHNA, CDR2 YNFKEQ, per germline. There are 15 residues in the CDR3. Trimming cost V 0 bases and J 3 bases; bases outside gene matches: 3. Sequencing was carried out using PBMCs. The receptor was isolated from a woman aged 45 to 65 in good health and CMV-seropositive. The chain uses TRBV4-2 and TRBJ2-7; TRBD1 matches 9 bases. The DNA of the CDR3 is TGTGCCAGCAGCCAAGAACCGACAGGGGGCTACGAGCAGTACTTC. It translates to CASSQEPTGGYEQYF.